The subject of this entry is one T cell receptor beta chain. Antigen: not known. These data originate in a study of T cell responses to AZD1222 COVID-19 vaccine. Study-level information: Samples with a second dose at about 4 or about 12 weeks were pooled together.

Clones were sequenced by immunoSEQ multiplex PCR, and TCRdb holds only the in-frame ones, with some missing. The repertoire consists of some 150,000 clones, with about 92% occurring once and the leading ten covering about 1.9%. Study-level results: Donors were mostly white British, more females; clonal diversity possibly underestimated. Across spike, vaccine-associated CD4 TCRs were found, dominant at 160-218 and 743-854.

Germline CDR1 is GTSNPN and CDR2 is SVGIG (reference sequence). The CDR3 extends over 12 amino acids. Trimming removed 3 bases at V and 6 bases at J, with 11 bases between. The sequence came from an adult in good health. The chain has TRBV30 and TRBJ1-1, with a weak D call TRBD1 (6 bases). The starting material was peripheral blood, obtained on day 0 of AZD1222 vaccination. The CDR3: CAWREQGSEAFF. The CDR3 DNA reads as TGTGCCTGGAGGGAACAGGGTTCTGAAGCTTTCTTT.